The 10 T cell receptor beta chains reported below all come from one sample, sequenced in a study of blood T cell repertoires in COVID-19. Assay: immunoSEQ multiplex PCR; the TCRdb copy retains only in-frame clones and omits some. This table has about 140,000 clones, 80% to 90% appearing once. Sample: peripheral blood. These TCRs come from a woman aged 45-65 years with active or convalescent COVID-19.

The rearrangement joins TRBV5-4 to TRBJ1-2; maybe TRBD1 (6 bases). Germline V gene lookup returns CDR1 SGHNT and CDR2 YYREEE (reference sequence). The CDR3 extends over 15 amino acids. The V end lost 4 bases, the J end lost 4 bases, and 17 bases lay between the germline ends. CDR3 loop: CASSLSGGLSYGYTF. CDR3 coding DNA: TGTGCCAGCAGCCTGTCGGGGGGCCTTAGCTATGGCTACACCTTC.

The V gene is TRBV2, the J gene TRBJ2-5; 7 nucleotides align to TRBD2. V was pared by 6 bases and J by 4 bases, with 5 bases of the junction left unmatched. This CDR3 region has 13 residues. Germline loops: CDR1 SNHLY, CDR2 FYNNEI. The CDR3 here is CASRATSTETQYF. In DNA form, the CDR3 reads TGTGCCAGCAGGGCGACTAGCACAGAGACCCAGTACTTC. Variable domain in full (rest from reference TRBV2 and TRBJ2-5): EPEVTQTPSHQVTQMGQEVILRCVPISNHLYFYWYRQILGQKVEFLVSFYNNEISEKSEIFDDQFSVERPDGSNFTLKIRSTKLEDSAMYFCASRATSTETQYFGPGTRLLVL.

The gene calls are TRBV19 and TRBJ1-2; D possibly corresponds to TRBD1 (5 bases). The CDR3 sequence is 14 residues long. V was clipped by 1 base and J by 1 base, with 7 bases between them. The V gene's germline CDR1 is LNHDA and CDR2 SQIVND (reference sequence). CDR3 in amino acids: CASSIAGFNYGYTF. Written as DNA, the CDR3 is TGTGCCAGTAGTATAGCAGGGTTTAACTATGGCTACACCTTC.

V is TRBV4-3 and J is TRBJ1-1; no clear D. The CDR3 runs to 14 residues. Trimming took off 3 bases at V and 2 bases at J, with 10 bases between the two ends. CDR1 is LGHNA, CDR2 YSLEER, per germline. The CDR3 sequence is CASSQAVPNTEAFF. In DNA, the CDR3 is TGCGCCAGCAGCCAGGCCGTCCCCAACACTGAAGCTTTCTTT.

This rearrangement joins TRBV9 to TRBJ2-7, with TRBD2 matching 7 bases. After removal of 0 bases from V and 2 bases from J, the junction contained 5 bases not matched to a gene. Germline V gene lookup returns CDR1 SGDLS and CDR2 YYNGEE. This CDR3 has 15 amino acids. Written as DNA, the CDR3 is TGTGCCAGCAGCGTAGATGCTAGCGGAACCTACGAGCAGTACTTC. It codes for CASSVDASGTYEQYF.

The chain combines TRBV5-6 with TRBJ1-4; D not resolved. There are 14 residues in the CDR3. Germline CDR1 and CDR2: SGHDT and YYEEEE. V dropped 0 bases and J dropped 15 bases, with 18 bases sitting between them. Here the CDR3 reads CASSLGVQSEEVFF. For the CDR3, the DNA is TGTGCCAGCAGCTTGGGCGTCCAGTCAGAAGAGGTGTTTTTT.

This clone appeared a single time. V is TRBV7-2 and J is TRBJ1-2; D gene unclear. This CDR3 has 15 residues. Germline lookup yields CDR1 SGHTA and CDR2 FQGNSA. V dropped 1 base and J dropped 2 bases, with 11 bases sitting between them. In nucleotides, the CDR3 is TGTGCCAGCAGCTTAGAGCACAGTTTGAACTATGGCTACACCTTC. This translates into CASSLEHSLNYGYTF. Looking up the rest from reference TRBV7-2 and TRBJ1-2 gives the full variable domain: GAGVSQSPSNKVTEKGKDVELRCDPISGHTALYWYRQSLGQGLEFLIYFQGNSAPDKSGLPSDRFSAERTGGSVSTLTIQRTQQEDSAVYLCASSLEHSLNYGYTFGSGTRLTVV.

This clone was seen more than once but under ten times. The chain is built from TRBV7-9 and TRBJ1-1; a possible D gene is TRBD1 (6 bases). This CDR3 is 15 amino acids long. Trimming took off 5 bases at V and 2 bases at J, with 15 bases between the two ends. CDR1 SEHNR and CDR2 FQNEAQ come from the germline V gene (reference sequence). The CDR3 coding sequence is TGTGCCAGCAGCCCCCACAGGGTAGGAAACACTGAAGCTTTCTTT. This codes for CASSPHRVGNTEAFF.

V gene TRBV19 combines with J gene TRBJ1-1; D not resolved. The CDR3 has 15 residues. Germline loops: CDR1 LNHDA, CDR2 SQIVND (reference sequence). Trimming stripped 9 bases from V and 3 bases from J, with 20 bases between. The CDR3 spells CASYSTRYGDTEAFF. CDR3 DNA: TGTGCCAGCTACTCGACCAGGTACGGGGACACTGAAGCTTTCTTT.

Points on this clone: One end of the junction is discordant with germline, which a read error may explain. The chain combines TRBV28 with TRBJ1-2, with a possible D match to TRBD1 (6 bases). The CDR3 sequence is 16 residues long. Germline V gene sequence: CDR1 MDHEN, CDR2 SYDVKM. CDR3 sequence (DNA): TGTGCCACCAGTTTTGATCACAGGGTCGGCAACTATGGCTACACCTTC. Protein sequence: CATSFDHRVGNYGYTF.